The clone carrying this T cell receptor beta chain was found a few times. What it binds is not known. The data originate from a study of response to subunit inactivated influenza vaccine. V was clipped by 1 base and J by 2 bases, with 8 bases between them. The CDR3 runs 14 residues. CDR1 SEHNR and CDR2 FQNEAQ come from the germline V gene (reference sequence). General study findings and limits: The authors put forward the suggestion that each seasonal influenza vaccination may bring in only a limited number of new T cells.

TCRdb redid the calling of the RT-PCR reads with MiXCR, one entry per CDR3 protein. The sample yields roughly 570,000 distinct CDR3 sequences, 14% seen once. The V and J genes are TRBV7-9 and TRBJ2-5; D is unclear. This receptor was obtained from a man between 45 and 60 years old who received an inactivated influenza vaccine. This material consisted of PBMCs from blood, taken 12 days after vaccination. CDR3 region: CASSLVPRQETQYF. In DNA form, the CDR3 reads TGTGCCAGCAGCTTAGTACCAAGACAAGAGACCCAGTACTTC.